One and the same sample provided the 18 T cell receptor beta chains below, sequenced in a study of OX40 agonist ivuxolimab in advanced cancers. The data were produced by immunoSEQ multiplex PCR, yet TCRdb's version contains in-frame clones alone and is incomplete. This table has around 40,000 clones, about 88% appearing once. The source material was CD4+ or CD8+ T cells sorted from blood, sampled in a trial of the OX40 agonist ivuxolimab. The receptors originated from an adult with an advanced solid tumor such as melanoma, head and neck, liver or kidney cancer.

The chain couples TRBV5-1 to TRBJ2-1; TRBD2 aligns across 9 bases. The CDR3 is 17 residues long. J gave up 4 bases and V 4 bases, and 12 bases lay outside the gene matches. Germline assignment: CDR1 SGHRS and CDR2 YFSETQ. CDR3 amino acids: CASSVLLRTSEYNEQFF. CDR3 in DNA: TGCGCCAGCAGCGTATTATTACGGACTAGCGAGTACAATGAGCAGTTCTTC.

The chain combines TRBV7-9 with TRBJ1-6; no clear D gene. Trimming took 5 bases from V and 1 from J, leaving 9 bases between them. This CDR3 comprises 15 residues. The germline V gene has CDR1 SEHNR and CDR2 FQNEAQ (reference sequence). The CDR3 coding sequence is TGTGCCAGCAGCCCCGCAGGTTCCTATAATTCACCCCTCCACTTT. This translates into CASSPAGSYNSPLHF.

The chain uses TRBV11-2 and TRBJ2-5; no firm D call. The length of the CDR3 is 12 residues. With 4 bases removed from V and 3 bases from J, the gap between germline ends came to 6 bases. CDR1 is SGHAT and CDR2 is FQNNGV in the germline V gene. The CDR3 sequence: CASSYVEETQYF. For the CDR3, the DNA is TGTGCCAGCAGCTATGTGGAAGAGACCCAGTACTTC.

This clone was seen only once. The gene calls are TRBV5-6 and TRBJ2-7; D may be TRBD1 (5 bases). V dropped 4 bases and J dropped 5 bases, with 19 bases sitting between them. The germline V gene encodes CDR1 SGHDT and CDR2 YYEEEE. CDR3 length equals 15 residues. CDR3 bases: TGTGCCAGCAGCGTGGGGCTAGGGTGGAAAAACGAGCAGTACTTC. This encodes CASSVGLGWKNEQYF.

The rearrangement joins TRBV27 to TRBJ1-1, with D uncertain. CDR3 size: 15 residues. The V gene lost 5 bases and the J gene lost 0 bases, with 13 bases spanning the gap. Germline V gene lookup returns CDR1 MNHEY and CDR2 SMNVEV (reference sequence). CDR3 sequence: CASSPRFGVNTEAFF. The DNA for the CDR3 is TGTGCCAGCAGTCCCCGTTTTGGAGTGAACACTGAAGCTTTCTTT.

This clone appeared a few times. Here the CDR3 DNA reads TGTGCCAGCAGTGAATGGGGACAGGGGTCCTACGAGCAGTACTTC. Its translation is CASSEWGQGSYEQYF. This chain uses TRBV6-1 with TRBJ2-7; 10 nucleotides align to TRBD1. V lost 2 bases, J lost 1 base, and 2 bases stayed unmatched. The length of the CDR3 is 15 residues. The germline CDR1 and CDR2 sequences are MNHNS and SASEGT.

The CDR3 DNA follows: TGTGCCAGCACTCCCGGGGGCTCCTATAATTCACCCCTCCACTTT. Translating gives CASTPGGSYNSPLHF. The chain has TRBV6-4 and TRBJ1-6; D might be TRBD1 (5 bases). CDR3 length: 15 amino acids. Trimming took 7 bases from V and 0 from J, leaving 10 bases between them. Germline V gene lookup returns CDR1 MRHNA and CDR2 SNTAGT.

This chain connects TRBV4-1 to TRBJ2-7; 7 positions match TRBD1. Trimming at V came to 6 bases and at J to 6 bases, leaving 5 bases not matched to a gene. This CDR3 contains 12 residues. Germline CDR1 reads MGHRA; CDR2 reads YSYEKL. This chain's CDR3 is CASSPDRSEQYF. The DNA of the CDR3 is TGCGCCAGCAGTCCGGACAGGAGCGAGCAGTACTTC.

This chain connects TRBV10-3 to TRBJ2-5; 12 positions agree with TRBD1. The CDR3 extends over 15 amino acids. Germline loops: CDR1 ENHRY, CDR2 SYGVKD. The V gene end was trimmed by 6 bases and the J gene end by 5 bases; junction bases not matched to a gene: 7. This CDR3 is CAIRPGQGARETQYF. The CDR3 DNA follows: TGTGCCATCAGACCGGGACAGGGGGCCCGGGAGACCCAGTACTTC.

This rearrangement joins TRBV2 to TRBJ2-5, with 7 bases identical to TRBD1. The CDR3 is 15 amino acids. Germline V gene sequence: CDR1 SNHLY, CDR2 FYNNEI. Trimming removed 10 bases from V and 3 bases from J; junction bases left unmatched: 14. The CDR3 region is CAIYPGQRGEETQYF. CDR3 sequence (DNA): TGTGCCATTTACCCGGGACAGAGGGGAGAAGAGACCCAGTACTTC.

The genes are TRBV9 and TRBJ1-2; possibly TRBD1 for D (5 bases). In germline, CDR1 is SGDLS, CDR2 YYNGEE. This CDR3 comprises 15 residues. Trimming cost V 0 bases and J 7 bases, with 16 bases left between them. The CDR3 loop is CASSVVGDPRRGYTF. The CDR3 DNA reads TGTGCCAGCAGCGTAGTGGGGGACCCTAGGCGTGGCTACACCTTC.

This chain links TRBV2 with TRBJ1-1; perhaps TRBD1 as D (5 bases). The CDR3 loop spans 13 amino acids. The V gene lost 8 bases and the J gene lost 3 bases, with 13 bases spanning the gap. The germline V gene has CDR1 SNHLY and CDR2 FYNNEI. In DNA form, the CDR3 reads TGTGCCAGCTTGGGTGGGGGGTACACTGAAGCTTTCTTT. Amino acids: CASLGGGYTEAFF.

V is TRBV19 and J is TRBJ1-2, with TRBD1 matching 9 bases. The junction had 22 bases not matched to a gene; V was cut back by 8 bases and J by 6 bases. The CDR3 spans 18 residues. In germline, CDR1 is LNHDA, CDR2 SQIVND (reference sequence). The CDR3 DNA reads TGTGCCAGTGCCCATCTACGACCCGACAGGGGGGTGCTACATGGCTACACCTTC. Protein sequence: CASAHLRPDRGVLHGYTF.

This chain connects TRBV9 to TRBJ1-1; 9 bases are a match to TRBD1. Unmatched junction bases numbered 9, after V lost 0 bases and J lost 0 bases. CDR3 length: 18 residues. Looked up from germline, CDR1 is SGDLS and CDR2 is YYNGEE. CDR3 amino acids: CASSVERGGQGLNTEAFF. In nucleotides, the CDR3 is TGTGCCAGCAGCGTAGAACGGGGGGGACAGGGCCTGAACACTGAAGCTTTCTTT.

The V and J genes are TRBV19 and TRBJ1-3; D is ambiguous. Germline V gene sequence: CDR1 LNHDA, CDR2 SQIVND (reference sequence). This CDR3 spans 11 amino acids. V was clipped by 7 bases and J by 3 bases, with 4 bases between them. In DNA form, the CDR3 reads TGTGCCAGTATCATTGGAAACACCATATATTTT. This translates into CASIIGNTIYF.

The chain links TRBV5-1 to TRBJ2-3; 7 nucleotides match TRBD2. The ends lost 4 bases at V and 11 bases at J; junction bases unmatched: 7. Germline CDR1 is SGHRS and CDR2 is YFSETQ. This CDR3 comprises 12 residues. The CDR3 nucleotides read TGCGCCAGCAGCCACGGACTAGGAGAGCAGTATTTT. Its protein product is CASSHGLGEQYF.

The CDR3 nucleotides are TGTGCCAGCAGGGTCGGACTAGCACAATATTTT. Translated: CASRVGLAQYF. The chain links TRBV28 to TRBJ2-3; 8 positions agree with TRBD2. The trim removed 6 bases at V and 15 bases at J, leaving 8 bases unmatched. Germline CDR1 is MDHEN and CDR2 is SYDVKM. CDR3 length equals 11 residues.

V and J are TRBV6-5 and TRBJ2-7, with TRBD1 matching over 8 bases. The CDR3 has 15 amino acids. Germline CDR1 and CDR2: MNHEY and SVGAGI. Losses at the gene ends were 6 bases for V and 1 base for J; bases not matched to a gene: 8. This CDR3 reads CASRLLQGASYEQYF. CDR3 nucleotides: TGTGCCAGCAGATTACTCCAGGGGGCATCCTACGAGCAGTACTTC.